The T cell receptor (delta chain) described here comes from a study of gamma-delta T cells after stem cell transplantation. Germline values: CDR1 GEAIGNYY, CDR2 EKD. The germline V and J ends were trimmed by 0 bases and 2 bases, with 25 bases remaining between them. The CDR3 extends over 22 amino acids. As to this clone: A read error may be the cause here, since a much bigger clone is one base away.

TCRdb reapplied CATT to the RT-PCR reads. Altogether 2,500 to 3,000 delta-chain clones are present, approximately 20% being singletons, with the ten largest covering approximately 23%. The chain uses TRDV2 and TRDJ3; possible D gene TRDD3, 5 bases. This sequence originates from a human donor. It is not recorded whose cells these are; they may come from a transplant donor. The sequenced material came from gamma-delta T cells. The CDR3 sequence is CACDTVDGLVGFPPWDTRQMFF. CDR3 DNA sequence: TGTGCCTGTGACACCGTAGACGGGCTTGTGGGATTCCCGCCCTGGGACACCCGACAGATGTTTTTC.